These 4 T cell receptor beta chains came from one sample sequenced in a study of T-cell reconstitution after alpha-beta-depleted transplantation in children. As it was prepared, the TCRbeta library received unique molecular identifiers. A single record per CDR3 protein comes from TCRdb applying MiXCR to the PCR reads. The table shows 100,000 to 120,000 distinct CDR3 sequences, with under 13% occurring only once. The sequenced sample was PBMCs from the stem cell graft donor, obtained from the stem cell graft. The receptors derive from a human donor who donated a stem cell graft to a child with acute lymphoblastic leukemia.

This clonotype came up many times. The chain combines TRBV7-6 with TRBJ2-3; D possibly corresponds to TRBD2 (7 bases). V was clipped by 10 bases and J by 4 bases, with 24 bases between them. There are 16 residues in the CDR3. Looked up from germline, CDR1 is SGHVS and CDR2 is FNYEAQ. This CDR3 reads CATIARFGEGADTQYF. Written as DNA, the CDR3 is TGTGCCACAATCGCCCGCTTCGGGGAGGGGGCAGATACGCAGTATTTT.

This clonotype has just a few counts. This sequence joins TRBV7-2 and TRBJ2-7, with no clear D. Germline V lookup: CDR1 SGHTA, CDR2 FQGNSA. With 0 bases removed from V and 0 bases from J, the gap between germline ends came to 6 bases. The CDR3 consists of 14 residues. The CDR3 DNA follows: TGTGCCAGCAGCTTAGCCGGCATCTCCTACGAGCAGTACTTC. Its translation: CASSLAGISYEQYF.

The sample holds many counts of this clonotype. The V gene is TRBV28, the J gene TRBJ2-1; 7 nucleotides match TRBD2. The CDR3 has 15 amino acids. V was clipped by 3 bases and J by 5 bases; unmatched bases: 7. CDR1 is MDHEN and CDR2 is SYDVKM in the germline V gene. The CDR3: CASSLSGKAHNEQFF. For the CDR3, the DNA is TGTGCCAGCAGTTTGAGCGGGAAGGCCCACAATGAGCAGTTCTTC.

This clonotype was counted many times. This sequence joins TRBV9 and TRBJ2-7, with 9 bases fitting TRBD1. J gave up 2 bases and V 3 bases, and 3 bases lay outside the gene matches. The CDR3 spans 14 residues. Germline assignment: CDR1 SGDLS and CDR2 YYNGEE. CDR3 bases: TGTGCCAGCAGCGAGGGACAGGGAGCCTACGAGCAGTACTTC. It codes for CASSEGQGAYEQYF.